Sequencing of this TCR beta chain was carried out in a study of cytomegalovirus exposure and HLA in healthy donors. Study-level points and caveats: TCR beta sequences reportedly predicted most subjects' HLA-A and HLA-B alleles accurately. After further analysis at a later stage, 15,000 to 20,000 TCR beta sequences were associated with HLA alleles at 0.05 false discovery rate. Some V segments could not be told apart, so they were left out, TRBV6-2 and TRBV6-3 among them.

PCR was performed using 60 Vbeta and 13 Jbeta primers. TCRdb keeps only in-frame clones here, not all; method: immunoSEQ multiplex PCR. Here the sample spans approximately 160,000 clones, roughly three quarters being singletons. Germline V CDR1 and CDR2: SNHLY, FYNNEI. V was shortened by 8 bases and J by 1 base, with 15 bases between the two germline ends. The CDR3 runs to 14 residues. As concerns this clone: The target antigen is unknown.

The chain joins TRBV2 to TRBJ2-7; D might be TRBD1 (6 bases). The sequencing input was PBMCs. The clonotype was recovered from a woman in her fifties or sixties in good health and CMV-seropositive. The CDR3 is CASRGGRSSYEQYF. The DNA for the CDR3 is TGTGCCAGCCGAGGGGGACGTTCTTCCTACGAGCAGTACTTC.